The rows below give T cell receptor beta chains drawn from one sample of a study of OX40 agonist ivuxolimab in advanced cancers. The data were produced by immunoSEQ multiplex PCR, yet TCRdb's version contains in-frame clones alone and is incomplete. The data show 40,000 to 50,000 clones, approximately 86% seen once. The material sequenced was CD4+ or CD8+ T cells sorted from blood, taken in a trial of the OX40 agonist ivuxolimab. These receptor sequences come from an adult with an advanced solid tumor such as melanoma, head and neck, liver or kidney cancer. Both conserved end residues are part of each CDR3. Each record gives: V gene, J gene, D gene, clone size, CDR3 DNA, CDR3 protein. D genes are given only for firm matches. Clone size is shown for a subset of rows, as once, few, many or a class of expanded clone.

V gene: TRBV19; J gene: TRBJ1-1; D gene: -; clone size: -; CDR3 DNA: TGTGCCAGTAGTCTCAACCCCCGCGGCATGAACACTGAAGCTTTCTTT; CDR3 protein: CASSLNPRGMNTEAFF
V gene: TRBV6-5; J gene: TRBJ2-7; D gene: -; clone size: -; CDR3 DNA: TGTGCCAGCAGTTACGAGGTTTCCTACGAGCAGTACTTC; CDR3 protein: CASSYEVSYEQYF
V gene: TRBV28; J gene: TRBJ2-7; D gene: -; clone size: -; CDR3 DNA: TGTGCCAGCAGTTTGACCAGGGTATACGAGCAGTACTTC; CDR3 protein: CASSLTRVYEQYF
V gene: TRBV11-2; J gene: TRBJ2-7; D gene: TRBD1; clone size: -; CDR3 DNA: TGTGCCAGCACCGGACAGGTTTCCTCCTACGAGCAGTACTTC; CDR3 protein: CASTGQVSSYEQYF
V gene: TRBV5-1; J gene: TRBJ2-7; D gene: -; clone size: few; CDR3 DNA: TGCGCCAGCAGCTCGGGCGGTGTCTCCTACGAGCAGTACTTC; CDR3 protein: CASSSGGVSYEQYF
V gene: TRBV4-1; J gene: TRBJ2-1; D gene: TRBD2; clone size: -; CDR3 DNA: TGCGCCAGCAGCCAAGTAGCGGGAGGTGGCAATGAGCAGTTCTTC; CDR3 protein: CASSQVAGGGNEQFF
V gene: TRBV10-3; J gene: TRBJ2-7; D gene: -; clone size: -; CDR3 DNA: TGTGCCATCCTGGTCAGGTCACCAACCTACGAGCAGTACTTC; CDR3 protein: CAILVRSPTYEQYF
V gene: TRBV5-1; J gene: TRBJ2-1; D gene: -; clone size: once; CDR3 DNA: TGCGCCAGCAGCTTGGTTGCGGACCACTCCTACAATGAGCAGTTCTTC; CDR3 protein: CASSLVADHSYNEQFF
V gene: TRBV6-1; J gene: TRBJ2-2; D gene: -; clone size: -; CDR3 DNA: TGTGCCAGCAGTTCCGGGGGCACCGGGGAGCTGTTTTTT; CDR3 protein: CASSSGGTGELFF
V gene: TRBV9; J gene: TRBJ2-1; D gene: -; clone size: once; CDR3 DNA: TGTGCCAGCAGCTCCGGAGGTGGTGAGCAGTTCTTC; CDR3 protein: CASSSGGGEQFF
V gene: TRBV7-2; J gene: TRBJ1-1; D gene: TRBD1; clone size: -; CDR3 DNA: TGTGCCAGCAGCTCTCGCCCCGACAGGGCTGAAGCTTTCTTT; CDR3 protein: CASSSRPDRAEAFF
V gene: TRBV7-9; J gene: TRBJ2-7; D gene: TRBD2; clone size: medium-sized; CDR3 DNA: TGTGCCAGCAGCCCCGGGACTAGTTTCTCCTACGAGCAGTACTTC; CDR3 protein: CASSPGTSFSYEQYF
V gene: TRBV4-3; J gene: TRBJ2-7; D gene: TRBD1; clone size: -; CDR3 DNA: TGCGCCAGCAGCCAAGATACAGGGGGCCTAACGGGCGAGCAGTACTTC; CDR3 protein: CASSQDTGGLTGEQYF
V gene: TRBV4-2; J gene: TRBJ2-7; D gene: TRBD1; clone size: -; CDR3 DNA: TGTGCCAGCAGCCAAGAACTGGCAGGGGGCTCTTACGAGCAGTACTTC; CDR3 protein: CASSQELAGGSYEQYF
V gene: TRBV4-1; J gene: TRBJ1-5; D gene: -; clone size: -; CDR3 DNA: TGCGCCAGCAGCCAAGTTAAGGTTAGCAATCAGCCCCAGCATTTT; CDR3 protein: CASSQVKVSNQPQHF
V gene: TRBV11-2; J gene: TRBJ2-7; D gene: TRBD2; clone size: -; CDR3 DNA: TGTGCCAGCACAACTAGCGGGTCCCTAACCTACGAGCAGTACTTC; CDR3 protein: CASTTSGSLTYEQYF